These 32 T cell receptor beta chains came from one sample sequenced in a study of blood T cell repertoires in COVID-19. The method was immunoSEQ multiplex PCR; TCRdb's version includes in-frame clones alone and lacks a portion of them. The sample has about 240,000 clones; around 83% are singletons. The sample consisted of peripheral blood. The receptors here all came from a woman under 30 with acute or convalescent COVID-19.

The chain carries TRBV14 and TRBJ2-3, with 10 bases lining up with TRBD2. The CDR3 loop spans 16 amino acids. Trimming at V came to 4 bases and at J to 4 bases, leaving 8 bases not matched to a gene. From germline, CDR1 is SGHDN and CDR2 FVKESK. The CDR3 nucleotides are TGTGCCAGCAGCCCGCCTGCGCTAGCGGGAGCAGATACGCAGTATTTT. It encodes CASSPPALAGADTQYF.

The chain employs TRBV19 and TRBJ2-3; 7 bases map to TRBD1. The CDR3 totals 14 residues. Germline assignment: CDR1 LNHDA and CDR2 SQIVND (reference sequence). The J segment lost 0 bases and the V segment lost 11 bases, leaving 8 bases of the junction unmatched. The CDR3 protein is CASGTDSSTDTQYF. The CDR3 DNA reads as TGTGCCTCCGGGACAGATTCTAGCACAGATACGCAGTATTTT.

The gene calls are TRBV28 and TRBJ2-1; 9 nucleotides align to TRBD2. The germline gives CDR1 MDHEN, CDR2 SYDVKM. The length of the CDR3 is 15 residues. V was pared by 7 bases and J by 3 bases, with 7 bases of the junction left unmatched. CDR3 region: CASNRTSDRYNEQFF. CDR3 DNA sequence: TGTGCCAGCAACAGGACTAGCGACCGCTACAATGAGCAGTTCTTC.

The sample holds one count of this clone. CDR3 coding DNA: TGTGCCAGCAGTCAGGGGTCGGGTGGCTACACCTTC. Amino acids: CASSQGSGGYTF. V usage is TRBV27 and J usage is TRBJ1-2, with TRBD1 as a possible D gene (6 bases). The CDR3 has 12 amino acids. Germline-derived CDR1 and CDR2 are MNHEY and SMNVEV (reference sequence). Trimming pared 5 bases from V and 7 bases from J, leaving 11 bases between.

The DNA for the CDR3 is TGCGCCAGCAGCCAAAGACAGGGGAGAACTGAAGCTTTCTTT. This translates into CASSQRQGRTEAFF. The gene calls are TRBV4-3 and TRBJ1-1; 8 nucleotides agree with TRBD1. Germline CDR1 is LGHNA and CDR2 is YSLEER. The CDR3 length is 14 residues. V trimming: 2 bases; J trimming: 5 bases; junction bases outside the gene matches: 4.

V and J are TRBV5-1 and TRBJ1-3, with D possibly matching TRBD1 (6 bases). This CDR3 is 15 amino acids long. V was pared by 5 bases and J by 0 bases, with 12 bases between. CDR1 is SGHRS and CDR2 is YFSETQ in the germline V gene. The CDR3 protein is CASRRTEISGNTIYF. CDR3 nucleotide sequence: TGCGCCAGCAGACGGACAGAAATCTCTGGAAACACCATATATTTT.

J is TRBJ2-2 and V is TRBV24-1; TRBD2 is a possible D gene (6 bases). V lost 10 bases, J lost 3 bases, and 17 bases lay in between. Germline V gene sequence: CDR1 KGHDR, CDR2 SFDVKD. The CDR3 consists of 15 residues. In DNA form, the CDR3 reads TGTGCCACAGCGTCCCGGGACTTTTACACCGGGGAGCTGTTTTTT. It is translated as CATASRDFYTGELFF.

CDR3 in amino acids: CASSESSTGTDTQYF. CDR3 nucleotide sequence: TGCGCCAGCAGTGAGTCTAGCACGGGCACAGATACGCAGTATTTT. This sequence joins TRBV10-1 and TRBJ2-3, with D uncertain. V lost 0 bases and J lost 1, with 8 bases in between. The CDR3 has 15 residues. Germline-derived CDR1 and CDR2 are WNHNN and SYGVQD (reference sequence).

The V gene is TRBV19, the J gene TRBJ1-5; tentative D call: TRBD1 (5 bases). The CDR3 is 16 amino acids. V gave up 6 bases and J gave up 2 bases, with 17 bases separating them. Germline lookup yields CDR1 LNHDA and CDR2 SQIVND (reference sequence). CDR3 coding DNA: TGTGCCAGTAGGCGGAGGGGCCAGAGGGGCAATCAGCCCCAGCATTTT. Its protein is CASRRRGQRGNQPQHF.

The gene calls are TRBV5-4 and TRBJ2-7; 9 bases map to TRBD1. J lost 4 bases, V lost 4 bases, and 9 bases had no gene match. The CDR3 totals 15 residues. Germline V gives CDR1 SGHNT, CDR2 YYREEE (reference sequence). CDR3 DNA: TGTGCCAGCAGCCTCCGGGACAGGGTTGGGTACGAGCAGTACTTC. The encoded protein is CASSLRDRVGYEQYF.

The V and J genes are TRBV19 and TRBJ2-1, with 7 bases identical to TRBD2. V dropped 1 base and J dropped 9; count of bases not matched to a gene: 9. Germline CDR1 LNHDA, CDR2 SQIVND (reference sequence). CDR3 length: 15 residues. The CDR3 sequence: CASSIGGGTWGEQFF. Here the CDR3 DNA reads TGTGCCAGTAGTATAGGGGGAGGGACCTGGGGTGAGCAGTTCTTC.

The chain couples TRBV10-3 to TRBJ1-2, with TRBD1 as a possible D gene (5 bases). V shed 0 bases and J shed 2 bases, with 13 bases lying between them. The CDR3 consists of 16 residues. Per the germline V gene, CDR1 is ENHRY and CDR2 is SYGVKD. The CDR3 region has the DNA TGTGCCATCAGTGAGTCGGTGGGGGGAGTGAACTATGGCTACACCTTC. The encoded protein is CAISESVGGVNYGYTF.

The genes are TRBV5-6 and TRBJ1-6, with D possibly TRBD1 on 5 matching bases. Trimming removed 0 bases at V and 8 bases at J, with 12 bases between. Germline V gene lookup returns CDR1 SGHDT and CDR2 YYEEEE. The CDR3 is 15 amino acids. The CDR3 spells CASSLDGGVHSPLHF. CDR3 in DNA: TGTGCCAGCAGCTTGGACGGGGGGGTACATTCACCCCTCCACTTT.

The chain combines TRBV3-1 (or the pseudogene TRBV3-2) with TRBJ2-3; 11 bases are a match to TRBD2. Looked up from germline, CDR1 is LGHDT and CDR2 is YNNKEL (reference sequence). CDR3 length equals 17 residues. Trimming took 4 bases from V and 1 from J; bases not matched to a gene: 7. For the CDR3, the DNA is TGTGCCAGCAGCCGAACACTAGCGGGAGTTGGCACAGATACGCAGTATTTT. Amino acids: CASSRTLAGVGTDTQYF.

CDR3 sequence: CASSLGLAGNDDTGELFF. The CDR3 DNA reads as TGTGCCAGCAGCTTAGGACTAGCGGGTAACGATGACACCGGGGAGCTGTTTTTT. The genes are TRBV7-6 and TRBJ2-2; 10 positions agree with TRBD2. Trimming removed 1 base from V and 3 bases from J; junction bases left unmatched: 8. The CDR3 extends over 18 amino acids. Germline assignment: CDR1 SGHVS and CDR2 FNYEAQ.

This chain joins TRBV25-1 and TRBJ2-2, with 8 positions matching TRBD2. The V and J ends lost 6 bases and 4 bases, in that order; junction bases with no gene match: 10. The germline gives CDR1 MGHDK, CDR2 SYGVNS. The CDR3 sequence is 16 residues long. The CDR3 DNA reads as TGTGCCAGCAGCCCCCGGGGGGGAAGGACCACCGGGGAGCTGTTTTTT. Residues: CASSPRGGRTTGELFF.

The chain combines TRBV10-1 with TRBJ2-1; TRBD2 might be the D (5 bases). CDR1 is WNHNN and CDR2 is SYGVQD in the germline V gene (reference sequence). This CDR3 is 15 amino acids long. V lost 2 bases and J 5 bases, leaving 13 bases between the germline ends. The CDR3 region has the DNA TGCGCCAGCAGTGAGCGAGAGGGTCGGCACAATGAGCAGTTCTTC. Its translation: CASSEREGRHNEQFF.

This sequence joins TRBV6-2 or TRBV6-3 and TRBJ2-7; maybe TRBD2 (6 bases). CDR3 length: 14 amino acids. Germline lookup yields CDR1 MNHEY and CDR2 SVGEGT. Deletions cut 5 bases from V and 2 bases from J, with 13 bases between. The CDR3 nucleotides are TGTGCCAGCAGTAATCGGGAGATCCCCTACGAGCAGTACTTC. Its translation is CASSNREIPYEQYF.

The chain carries TRBV7-9 and TRBJ1-4; 9 nucleotides agree with TRBD1. The CDR3 runs 14 residues. After removal of 5 bases from V and 8 bases from J, the junction contained 6 bases not matched to a gene. Germline CDR1 is SEHNR and CDR2 is FQNEAQ (reference sequence). The CDR3 sequence: CASSTGQGGEKLFF. The CDR3 DNA is TGTGCCAGCAGCACGGGACAGGGTGGCGAAAAACTGTTTTTT.

This clone was found once. The chain recombines TRBV11-2 with TRBJ1-2, with 7 bases lining up with TRBD1. Looked up from germline, CDR1 is SGHAT and CDR2 is FQNNGV. This CDR3 spans 15 amino acids. Trimming at V came to 4 bases and at J to 3 bases, leaving 8 bases not matched to a gene. CDR3 protein: CASSYRDSDYYGYTF. In DNA, the CDR3 is TGTGCCAGCAGCTACCGGGACAGCGATTACTATGGCTACACCTTC. The full variable domain, completed using reference TRBV11-2 and TRBJ1-2, is EAGVAQSPRYKIIEKRQSVAFWCNPISGHATLYWYQQILGQGPKLLIQFQNNGVVDDSQLPKDRFSAERLKGVDSTLKIQPAKLEDSAVYLCASSYRDSDYYGYTFGSGTRLTVV.

This clone was counted many times. This rearrangement joins TRBV15 to TRBJ1-2; TRBD1 aligns across 10 bases. CDR1 and CDR2 from the germline V gene are LNHNV and YYDKDF (reference sequence). The CDR3 has 18 amino acids. V gave up 2 bases and J gave up 3 bases; unmatched junction bases: 12. CDR3 nucleotide sequence: TGTGCCACCAGCAGACTGGGACAGGGGTTATTTATGGACTATGGCTACACCTTC. It translates to CATSRLGQGLFMDYGYTF.

The V and J genes are TRBV5-1 and TRBJ1-2; 8 bases match TRBD1. Trimming took 0 bases from V and 6 from J; bases not matched to a gene: 13. Germline V CDR1 and CDR2: SGHRS, YFSETQ. The length of the CDR3 is 17 residues. This CDR3 reads CASSLARQGSVGHGYTF. The CDR3 bases are TGCGCCAGCAGCTTGGCTCGACAGGGGTCCGTTGGTCATGGCTACACCTTC.

V gene TRBV5-6 combines with J gene TRBJ1-1; D ambiguous. Germline V gene sequence: CDR1 SGHDT, CDR2 YYEEEE. The CDR3 extends over 14 amino acids. V lost 4 bases, J lost 1 base, and 11 bases lay in between. The CDR3 nucleotides read TGTGCCAGCAGCCCCACCCCGGGGAACACTGAAGCTTTCTTT. Translated, it gives CASSPTPGNTEAFF.

The rearrangement links TRBV2 to TRBJ2-3, with D unresolved. This CDR3 has 15 residues. V was trimmed by 6 bases and J by 1 base, leaving 14 bases between them. Per germline, CDR1 SNHLY and CDR2 FYNNEI. CDR3 sequence (DNA): TGTGCCAGCAGAGACGACACACACCGCACAGATACGCAGTATTTT. Its protein is CASRDDTHRTDTQYF.

This chain uses TRBV10-2 with TRBJ2-3; the D gene is possibly TRBD2 (6 bases). With 1 base removed from V and 4 bases from J, the gap between germline ends came to 12 bases. Germline CDR1 and CDR2: WSHSY and SAAADI. The CDR3 sequence is 15 residues long. The CDR3 reads CASSELGVAADTQYF. For the CDR3, the DNA is TGCGCCAGCAGTGAGTTAGGTGTAGCGGCAGATACGCAGTATTTT.

The rearrangement links TRBV3-1 (or the pseudogene TRBV3-2) to TRBJ1-3; D is unresolved. Per germline, CDR1 LGHDT and CDR2 YNNKEL (reference sequence). This CDR3 comprises 15 residues. V lost 5 bases and J 0 bases, leaving 11 bases between the germline ends. CDR3: CASSSDGSSGNTIYF. CDR3 nucleotide sequence: TGTGCCAGCAGCTCGGACGGGAGCTCTGGAAACACCATATATTTT.

V gene TRBV18 combines with J gene TRBJ2-1, with D unresolved. Germline-derived CDR1 and CDR2 are KGHSH and LQKENI. The CDR3 extends over 16 amino acids. With 3 bases removed from V and 0 bases from J, the gap between germline ends came to 12 bases. In nucleotides, the CDR3 is TGTGCCAGCTCACCGCCCCTAGAGAGCTCCTACAATGAGCAGTTCTTC. Translation gives CASSPPLESSYNEQFF.

This clone came up once. V is TRBV6-2 or TRBV6-3 and J is TRBJ2-6; TRBD1 might be the D (5 bases). The V gene lost 4 bases and the J gene lost 2 bases, with 21 bases spanning the gap. CDR3 length equals 19 residues. Germline CDR1 is MNHEY and CDR2 is SVGEGT. The CDR3 reads CASSSPIQQQVPGANVLTF. In DNA, the CDR3 is TGTGCCAGCAGTTCACCTATCCAACAACAGGTCCCTGGGGCCAACGTCCTGACTTTC.

This clone was detected once. This chain links TRBV18 with TRBJ2-1; 9 nucleotides match TRBD2. The V gene end was trimmed by 6 bases and the J gene end by 6 bases; junction bases not matched to a gene: 12. Looked up from germline, CDR1 is KGHSH and CDR2 is LQKENI. There are 16 residues in the CDR3. The CDR3 sequence: CASSPPPGLAANEQFF. The CDR3 DNA follows: TGTGCCAGCTCTCCCCCGCCGGGACTAGCAGCCAATGAGCAGTTCTTC.

This clone was seen more than once but under ten times. This chain connects TRBV5-6 to TRBJ2-1, with 11 bases lining up with TRBD2. The CDR3 has 17 amino acids. The V gene's germline CDR1 is SGHDT and CDR2 YYEEEE. V lost 0 bases and J lost 2; bases outside the gene matches: 4. DNA for the CDR3: TGTGCCAGCAGCTTGGAATTGGGACTAGCGGCCTACAATGAGCAGTTCTTC. This encodes CASSLELGLAAYNEQFF.

The V gene is TRBV7-8, the J gene TRBJ2-1; the match to TRBD1 covers 9 bases. The CDR3 runs to 15 residues. The J segment lost 8 bases and the V segment lost 4 bases, leaving 9 bases of the junction unmatched. Per germline, CDR1 SGHVS and CDR2 FQNEAQ. CDR3 loop: CASSSTGGRVDEQFF. CDR3 DNA: TGTGCCAGCAGCTCGACAGGGGGAAGGGTCGATGAGCAGTTCTTC.

This clone was recorded a few times. V usage is TRBV5-1 and J usage is TRBJ2-7; 8 nucleotides match TRBD2. The ends lost 0 bases at V and 2 bases at J; junction bases unmatched: 7. Germline V CDR1 and CDR2: SGHRS, YFSETQ. The CDR3 covers 16 residues. The CDR3 here is CASSLGWSGGTYEQYF. The CDR3 nucleotides read TGCGCCAGCAGCTTGGGGTGGTCGGGAGGGACCTACGAGCAGTACTTC.